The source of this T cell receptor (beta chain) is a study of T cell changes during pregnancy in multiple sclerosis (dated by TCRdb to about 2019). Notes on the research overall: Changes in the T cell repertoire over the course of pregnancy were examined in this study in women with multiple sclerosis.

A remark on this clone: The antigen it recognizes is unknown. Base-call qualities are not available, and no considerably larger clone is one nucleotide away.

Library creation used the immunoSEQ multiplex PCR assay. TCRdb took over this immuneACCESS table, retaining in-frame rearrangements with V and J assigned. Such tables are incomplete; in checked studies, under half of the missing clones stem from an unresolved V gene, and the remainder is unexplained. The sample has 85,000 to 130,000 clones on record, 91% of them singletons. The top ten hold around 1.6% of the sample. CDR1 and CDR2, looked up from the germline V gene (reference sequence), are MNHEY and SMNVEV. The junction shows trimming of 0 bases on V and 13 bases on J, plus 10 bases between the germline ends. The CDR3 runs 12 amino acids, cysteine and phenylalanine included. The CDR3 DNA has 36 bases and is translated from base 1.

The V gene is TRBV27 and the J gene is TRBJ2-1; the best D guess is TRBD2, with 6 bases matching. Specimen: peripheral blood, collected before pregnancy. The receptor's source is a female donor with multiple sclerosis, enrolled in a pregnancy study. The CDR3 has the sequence CASSLSPSVQFF. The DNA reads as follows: TGTGCCAGCAGTTTATCCCCTAGCGTTCAGTTCTTC.